This entry is about one T cell receptor beta chain. The target antigen is unknown. The data were obtained in a study of cytomegalovirus exposure and HLA in healthy donors. Findings and caveats of the study: Evidence from a later analysis indicated that most CMV-associated TCR beta chains looked HLA-restricted. Some V segments, including TRBV6-2 and TRBV6-3, were excluded as indistinguishable. A list of 164 TCR beta chains associated with cytomegalovirus was given.

Trimming removed 1 base at V and 4 bases at J, with 14 bases between. This CDR3 region has 15 residues. In germline, CDR1 is SNHLY, CDR2 FYNNEI. PCR used 60 Vbeta primers and 13 Jbeta primers. The method was immunoSEQ multiplex PCR; TCRdb's version includes in-frame clones alone and lacks a portion of them. The data hold roughly 160,000 clones, with less than 85% observed a single time. This sequence was found in a man aged 55-75 years in good health and CMV-seronegative. The sample consisted of PBMCs. The V call is TRBV2, the J call TRBJ2-7, with a tentative D call TRBD1 (6 bases). CDR3 nucleotides: TGTGCCAGCAGTGAAGAGGCAGGGGTCCTTTACGAGCAGTACTTC. Translating gives CASSEEAGVLYEQYF.